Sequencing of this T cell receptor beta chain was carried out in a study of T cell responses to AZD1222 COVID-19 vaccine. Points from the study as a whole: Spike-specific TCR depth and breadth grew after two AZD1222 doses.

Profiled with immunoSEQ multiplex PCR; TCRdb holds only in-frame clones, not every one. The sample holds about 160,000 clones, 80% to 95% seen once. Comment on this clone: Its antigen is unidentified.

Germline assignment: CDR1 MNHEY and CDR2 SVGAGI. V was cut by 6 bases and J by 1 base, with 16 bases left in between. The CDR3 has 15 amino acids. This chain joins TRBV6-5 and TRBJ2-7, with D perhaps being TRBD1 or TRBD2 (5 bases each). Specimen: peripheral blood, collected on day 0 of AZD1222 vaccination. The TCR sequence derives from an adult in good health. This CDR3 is CASSPPGRQSYEQYF. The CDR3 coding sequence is TGTGCCAGCAGCCCACCGGGAAGACAGTCCTACGAGCAGTACTTC.